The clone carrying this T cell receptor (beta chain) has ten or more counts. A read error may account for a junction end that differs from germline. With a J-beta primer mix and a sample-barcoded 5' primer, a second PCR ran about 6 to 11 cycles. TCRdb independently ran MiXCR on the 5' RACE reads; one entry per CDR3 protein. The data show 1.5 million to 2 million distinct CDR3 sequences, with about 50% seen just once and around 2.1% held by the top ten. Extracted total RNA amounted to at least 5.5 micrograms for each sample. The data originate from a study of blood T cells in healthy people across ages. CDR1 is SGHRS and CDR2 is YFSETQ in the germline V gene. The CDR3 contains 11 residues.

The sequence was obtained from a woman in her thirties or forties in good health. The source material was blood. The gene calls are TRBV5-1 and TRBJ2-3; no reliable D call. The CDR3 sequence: CASSLADTQYF. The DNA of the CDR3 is TGTGCCAGCAGCTTAGCAGATACGCAGTATTTT.